The 13 T cell receptor beta chains below were found in one sample sequenced in a study of T cell responses to AZD1222 COVID-19 vaccine. Sequenced by immunoSEQ multiplex PCR; TCRdb stores in-frame clones only, minus some. The sample holds 130,000 to 150,000 clones, around 88% seen once. Sequenced here: peripheral blood, sampled on day 0 of AZD1222 vaccination. The receptors stem from an adult in good health.

The rearrangement links TRBV27 to TRBJ2-1, with 7 bases identical to TRBD1. Germline-derived CDR1 and CDR2 are MNHEY and SMNVEV (reference sequence). The V gene end was trimmed by 6 bases and the J gene end by 4 bases; junction bases not matched to a gene: 6. The CDR3 has 14 amino acids. The CDR3 protein is CASRRQGPYNEQFF. The DNA for the CDR3 is TGTGCCAGCAGGCGACAGGGACCATACAATGAGCAGTTCTTC.

The chain couples TRBV6-5 to TRBJ1-2; 8 nucleotides align to TRBD1. CDR1 and CDR2 from the germline V gene are MNHEY and SVGAGI. Trimming cost V 6 bases and J 6 bases; bases outside gene matches: 6. The CDR3 is 13 amino acids. The CDR3 nucleotides are TGTGCCAGCAGGTTGGACAGGGAAAATGGCTACACCTTC. It is translated as CASRLDRENGYTF.

The chain has TRBV5-1 and TRBJ2-3; 9 nucleotides match TRBD2. The CDR3 covers 15 residues. V lost 4 bases, J lost 5 bases, and 8 bases stayed unmatched. Germline V gene lookup returns CDR1 SGHRS and CDR2 YFSETQ. CDR3 DNA sequence: TGCGCCAGCAGCGTGAGCGGGGGGCGGGGAGATACGCAGTATTTT. Amino acids: CASSVSGGRGDTQYF. Using reference TRBV5-1 and TRBJ2-3 for the parts outside the CDR3, the full variable domain is KAGVTQTPRYLIKTRGQQVTLSCSPISGHRSVSWYQQTPGQGLQFLFEYFSETQRNKGNFPGRFSGRQFSNSRSEMNVSTLELGDSALYLCASSVSGGRGDTQYFGPGTRLTVL.

The chain carries TRBV28 and TRBJ2-7, with a tentative D call TRBD2 (5 bases). This CDR3 contains 15 residues. The germline V and J ends were trimmed by 5 bases and 1 base, with 15 bases remaining between them. Germline V gene data show CDR1 as MDHEN and CDR2 as SYDVKM. CDR3 residues: CASSRNDYTSYEQYF. CDR3 in DNA: TGTGCCAGCAGTAGAAATGACTATACGTCCTACGAGCAGTACTTC.

This clone was seen a few times. The chain uses TRBV7-2 and TRBJ2-2; D is ambiguous. The V end was cut by 6 bases, the J end by 7 bases, with 15 bases between. This CDR3 comprises 14 residues. CDR1 is SGHTA and CDR2 is FQGNSA in the germline V gene. CDR3 region: CASRDPIGGGELFF. CDR3 DNA: TGTGCCAGCAGAGACCCTATCGGCGGCGGGGAGCTGTTTTTT.

The chain combines TRBV2 with TRBJ1-1, with a possible D match to TRBD1 (6 bases). The germline V gene encodes CDR1 SNHLY and CDR2 FYNNEI. V gave up 6 bases and J gave up 3 bases, with 17 bases separating them. The CDR3 is 15 residues long. CDR3 coding DNA: TGTGCCAGCAGCGAACAGGGTTCCAGCTACACTGAAGCTTTCTTT. Translation gives CASSEQGSSYTEAFF.

CDR3 sequence (DNA): TGTGCCAGCACCCTAAATGCGGGGGGCGGAGCTTTCTTT. Translating it yields CASTLNAGGGAFF. This chain joins TRBV28 and TRBJ1-1; possible D gene TRBD1, 6 bases. CDR3 size: 13 residues. Trimming cost V 7 bases and J 10 bases, with 19 bases left between them. Germline CDR1 MDHEN, CDR2 SYDVKM.

Only one count was recorded for this clone. The rearrangement links TRBV5-1 to TRBJ1-3; D perhaps matches TRBD1 (5 bases). The CDR3 consists of 12 residues. The germline V gene encodes CDR1 SGHRS and CDR2 YFSETQ. The CDR3 coding sequence is TGCGCTAGTCAGGGCTCTGGAAACACCATATATTTT. Protein sequence: CASQGSGNTIYF.

This chain connects TRBV7-3 to TRBJ2-3; D is ambiguous. V lost 2 bases and J lost 3, with 12 bases in between. This CDR3 has 15 residues. CDR1 SGHTA and CDR2 FQGTGA come from the germline V gene. This CDR3 reads CASSLGYSYTDTQYF. In nucleotides, the CDR3 is TGTGCCAGCAGCTTAGGCTACAGTTATACAGATACGCAGTATTTT.

The chain couples TRBV4-2 to TRBJ2-7; 9 positions agree with TRBD1. From germline, CDR1 is LGHNA and CDR2 YNFKEQ. CDR3 length equals 16 residues. Trimming cost V 0 bases and J 6 bases; bases outside gene matches: 9. CDR3 sequence: CASSQEGGQGGREQYF. The CDR3 nucleotides read TGTGCCAGCAGCCAAGAGGGGGGACAGGGCGGACGCGAGCAGTACTTC.

The rearrangement joins TRBV7-9 to TRBJ1-1; D unresolved. The CDR3 loop spans 14 amino acids. CDR1 SEHNR and CDR2 FQNEAQ come from the germline V gene (reference sequence). The V and J ends lost 4 bases and 4 bases respectively, with 13 bases between them. For the CDR3, the DNA is TGTGCCAGCAGCTACATTCAGCGGGGCACTGAAGCTTTCTTT. Its protein is CASSYIQRGTEAFF.

The chain is built from TRBV5-1 and TRBJ1-3, with D possibly being TRBD1 (5 bases). The germline gives CDR1 SGHRS, CDR2 YFSETQ. This CDR3 is built from 15 residues. The V end lost 3 bases, the J end lost 1 base, and 11 bases lay between the germline ends. The DNA for the CDR3 is TGCGCCAGCAGCTCCACGGGGGGGTCTGGAAACACCATATATTTT. It encodes CASSSTGGSGNTIYF.

The chain combines TRBV4-3 with TRBJ2-1, with D unresolved. CDR1 LGHNA and CDR2 YSLEER come from the germline V gene. The germline V and J ends were trimmed by 1 base and 7 bases, with 8 bases remaining between them. This CDR3 region has 13 residues. The DNA for the CDR3 is TGCGCCAGCAGCCAAGCCCTAGAGAATGAGCAGTTCTTC. Translation: CASSQALENEQFF.